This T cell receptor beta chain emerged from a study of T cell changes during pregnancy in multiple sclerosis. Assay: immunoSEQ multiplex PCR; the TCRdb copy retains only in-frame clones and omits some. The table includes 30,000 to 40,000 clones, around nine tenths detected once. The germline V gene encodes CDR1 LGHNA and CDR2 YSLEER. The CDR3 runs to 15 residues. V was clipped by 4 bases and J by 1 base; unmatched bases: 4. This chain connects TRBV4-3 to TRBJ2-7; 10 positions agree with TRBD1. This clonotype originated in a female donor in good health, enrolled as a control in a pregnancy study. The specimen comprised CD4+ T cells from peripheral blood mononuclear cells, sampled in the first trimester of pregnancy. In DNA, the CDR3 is TGCGCCAGCAGCCGGGGACAGGGGCGATCCTACGAGCAGTACTTC. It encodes CASSRGQGRSYEQYF.